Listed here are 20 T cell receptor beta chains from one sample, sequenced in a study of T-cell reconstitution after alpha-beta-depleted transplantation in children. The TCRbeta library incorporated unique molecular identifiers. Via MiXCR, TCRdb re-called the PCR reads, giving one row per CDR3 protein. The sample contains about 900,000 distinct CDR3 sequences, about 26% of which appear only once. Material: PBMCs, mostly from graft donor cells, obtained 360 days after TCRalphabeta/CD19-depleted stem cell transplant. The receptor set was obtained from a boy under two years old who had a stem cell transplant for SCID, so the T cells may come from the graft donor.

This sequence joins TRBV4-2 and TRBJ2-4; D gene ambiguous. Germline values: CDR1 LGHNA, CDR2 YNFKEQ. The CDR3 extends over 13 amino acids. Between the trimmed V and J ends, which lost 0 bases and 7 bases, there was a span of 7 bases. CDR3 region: CASSQDPANIQYF. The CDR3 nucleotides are TGTGCCAGCAGCCAAGACCCGGCGAACATTCAGTACTTC.

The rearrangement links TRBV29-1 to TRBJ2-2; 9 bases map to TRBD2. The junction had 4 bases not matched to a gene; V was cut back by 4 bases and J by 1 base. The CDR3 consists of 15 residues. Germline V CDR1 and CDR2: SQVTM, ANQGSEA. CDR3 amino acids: CSVAWTSVNTGELFF. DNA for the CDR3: TGCAGCGTTGCATGGACTAGCGTGAACACCGGGGAGCTGTTTTTT.

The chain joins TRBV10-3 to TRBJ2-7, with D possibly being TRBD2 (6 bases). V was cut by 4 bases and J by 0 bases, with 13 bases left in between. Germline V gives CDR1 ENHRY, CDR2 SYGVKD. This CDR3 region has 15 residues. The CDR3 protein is CAISGTRGSSYEQYF. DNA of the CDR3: TGTGCCATCAGTGGGACTCGGGGGAGCTCCTACGAGCAGTACTTC.

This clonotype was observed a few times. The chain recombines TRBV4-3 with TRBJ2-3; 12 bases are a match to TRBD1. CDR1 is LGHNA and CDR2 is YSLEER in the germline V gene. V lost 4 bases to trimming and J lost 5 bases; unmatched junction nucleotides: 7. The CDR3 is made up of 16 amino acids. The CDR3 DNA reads TGCGCCAGCAGCCTAGGGACAGGGGGCGCGGGAGATACGCAGTATTTT. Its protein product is CASSLGTGGAGDTQYF.

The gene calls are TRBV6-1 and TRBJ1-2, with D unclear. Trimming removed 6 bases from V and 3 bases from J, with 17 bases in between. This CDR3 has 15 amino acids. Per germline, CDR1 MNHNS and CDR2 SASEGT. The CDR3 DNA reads TGTGCCAGCAGATTTGTGGTGTGGACCGACTATGGCTACACCTTC. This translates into CASRFVVWTDYGYTF.

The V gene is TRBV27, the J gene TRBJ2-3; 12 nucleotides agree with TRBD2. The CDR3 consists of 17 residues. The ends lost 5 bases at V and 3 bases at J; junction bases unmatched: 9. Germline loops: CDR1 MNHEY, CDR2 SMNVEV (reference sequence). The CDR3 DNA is TGTGCCAGCAGTCTCCACAGGACTAGCGGGGTTACAGATACGCAGTATTTT. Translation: CASSLHRTSGVTDTQYF.

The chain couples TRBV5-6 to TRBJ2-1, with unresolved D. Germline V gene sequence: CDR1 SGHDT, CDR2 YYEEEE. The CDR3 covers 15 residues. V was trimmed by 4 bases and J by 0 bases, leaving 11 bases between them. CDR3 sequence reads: CASSPRWSSYNEQFF. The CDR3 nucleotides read TGTGCCAGCAGCCCCCGATGGAGCTCCTACAATGAGCAGTTCTTC. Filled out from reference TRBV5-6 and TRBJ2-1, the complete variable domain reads DAGVTQSPTHLIKTRGQQVTLRCSPKSGHDTVSWYQQALGQGPQFIFQYYEEEERQRGNFPDRFSGHQFPNYSSELNVNALLLGDSALYLCASSPRWSSYNEQFFGPGTRLTVL.

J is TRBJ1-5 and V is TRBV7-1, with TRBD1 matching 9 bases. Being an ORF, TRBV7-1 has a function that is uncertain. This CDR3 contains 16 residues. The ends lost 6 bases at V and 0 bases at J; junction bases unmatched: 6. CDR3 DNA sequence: TGTGCCAGCAGTTCCCGGGACAGGGATAGCAATCAGCCCCAGCATTTT. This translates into CASSSRDRDSNQPQHF.

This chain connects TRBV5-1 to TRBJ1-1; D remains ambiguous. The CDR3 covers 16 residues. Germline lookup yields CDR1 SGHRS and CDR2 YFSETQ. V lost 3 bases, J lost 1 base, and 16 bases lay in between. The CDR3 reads CASSYPLGLRNTEAFF. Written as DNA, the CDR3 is TGCGCCAGCAGCTATCCCCTTGGGCTCCGGAACACTGAAGCTTTCTTT.

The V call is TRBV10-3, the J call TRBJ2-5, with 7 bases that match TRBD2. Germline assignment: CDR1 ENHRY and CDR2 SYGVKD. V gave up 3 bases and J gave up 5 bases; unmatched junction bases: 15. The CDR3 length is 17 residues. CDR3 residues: CAISDPDGGTKGETQYF. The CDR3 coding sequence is TGTGCCATCAGTGATCCCGACGGGGGGACGAAGGGGGAGACCCAGTACTTC.

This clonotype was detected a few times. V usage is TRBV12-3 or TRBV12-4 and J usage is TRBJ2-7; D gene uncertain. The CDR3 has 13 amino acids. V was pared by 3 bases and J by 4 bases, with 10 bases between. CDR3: CASSFQELYEQYF. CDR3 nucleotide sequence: TGTGCCAGCAGTTTTCAGGAGCTGTACGAGCAGTACTTC.

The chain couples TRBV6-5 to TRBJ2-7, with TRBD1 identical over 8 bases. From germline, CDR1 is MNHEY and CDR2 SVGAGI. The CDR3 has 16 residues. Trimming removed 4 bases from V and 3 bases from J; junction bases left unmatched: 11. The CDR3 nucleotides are TGTGCCAGCAGTTCAAAATGGACAGGGCGATACTACGAGCAGTACTTC. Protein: CASSSKWTGRYYEQYF.

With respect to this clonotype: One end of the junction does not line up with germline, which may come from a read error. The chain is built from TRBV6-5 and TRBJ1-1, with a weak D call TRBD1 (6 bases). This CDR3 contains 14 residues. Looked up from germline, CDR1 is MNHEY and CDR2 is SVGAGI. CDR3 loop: CASSYSNSRGRRLF. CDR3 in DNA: TGTGCCAGCAGTTACTCGAATAGTCGGGGGCGCAGGCTCTTT.

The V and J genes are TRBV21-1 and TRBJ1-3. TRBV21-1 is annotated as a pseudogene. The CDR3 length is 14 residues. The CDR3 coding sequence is TGTGCCAGCAGCAAAGCCGGCCCATGGAACACCATATATTTT. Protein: CASSKAGPWNTIYF.

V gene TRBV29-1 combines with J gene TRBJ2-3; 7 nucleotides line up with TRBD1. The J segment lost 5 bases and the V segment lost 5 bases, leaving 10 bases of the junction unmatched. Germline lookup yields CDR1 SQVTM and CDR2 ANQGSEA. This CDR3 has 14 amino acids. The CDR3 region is CSVIRQGGGDTQYF. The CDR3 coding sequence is TGCAGCGTTATTCGACAGGGCGGTGGAGATACGCAGTATTTT.

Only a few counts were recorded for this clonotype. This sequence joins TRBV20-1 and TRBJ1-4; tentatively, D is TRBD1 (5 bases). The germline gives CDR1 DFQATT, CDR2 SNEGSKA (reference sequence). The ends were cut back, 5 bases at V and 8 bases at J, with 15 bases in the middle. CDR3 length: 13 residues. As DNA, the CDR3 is TGCAGTGCTTATCACCCGGGGGAGGAAAAACTGTTTTTT. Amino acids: CSAYHPGEEKLFF.

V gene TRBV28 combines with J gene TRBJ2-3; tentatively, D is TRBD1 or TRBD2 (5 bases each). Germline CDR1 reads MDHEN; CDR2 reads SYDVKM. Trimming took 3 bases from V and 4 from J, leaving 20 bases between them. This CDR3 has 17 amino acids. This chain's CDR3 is CASSFVYGAARADTQYF. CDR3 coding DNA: TGTGCCAGCAGTTTCGTATACGGGGCCGCCCGAGCAGATACGCAGTATTTT.

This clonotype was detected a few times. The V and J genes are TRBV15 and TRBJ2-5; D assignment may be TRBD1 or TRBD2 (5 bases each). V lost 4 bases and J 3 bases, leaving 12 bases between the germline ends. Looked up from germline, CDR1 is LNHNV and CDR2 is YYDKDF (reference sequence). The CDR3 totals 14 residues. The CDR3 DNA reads TGTGCCACCAGCATAGGGACCCAGAAAGAGACCCAGTACTTC. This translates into CATSIGTQKETQYF. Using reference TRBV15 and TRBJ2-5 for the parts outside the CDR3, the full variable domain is DAMVIQNPRYQVTQFGKPVTLSCSQTLNHNVMYWYQQKSSQAPKLLFHYYDKDFNNEADTPDNFQSRRPNTSFCFLDIRSPGLGDTAMYLCATSIGTQKETQYFGPGTRLLVL.

This CDR3 reads CASSTSPGSGEAFF. CDR3 DNA: TGTGCCAGCAGCACTAGCCCGGGGTCGGGCGAAGCTTTCTTT. This chain connects TRBV7-3 to TRBJ1-1; unclear D gene. CDR1 and CDR2 (germline): SGHTA, FQGTGA. CDR3 length: 14 amino acids. V dropped 5 bases and J dropped 8 bases, with 18 bases sitting between them.

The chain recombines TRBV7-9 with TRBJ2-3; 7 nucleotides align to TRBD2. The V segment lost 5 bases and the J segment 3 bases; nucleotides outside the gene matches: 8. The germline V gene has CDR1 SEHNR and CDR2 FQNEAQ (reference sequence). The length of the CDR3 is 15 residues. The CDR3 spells CASSPDPGRTDTQYF. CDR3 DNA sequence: TGTGCCAGCAGCCCCGACCCCGGGAGGACAGATACGCAGTATTTT.